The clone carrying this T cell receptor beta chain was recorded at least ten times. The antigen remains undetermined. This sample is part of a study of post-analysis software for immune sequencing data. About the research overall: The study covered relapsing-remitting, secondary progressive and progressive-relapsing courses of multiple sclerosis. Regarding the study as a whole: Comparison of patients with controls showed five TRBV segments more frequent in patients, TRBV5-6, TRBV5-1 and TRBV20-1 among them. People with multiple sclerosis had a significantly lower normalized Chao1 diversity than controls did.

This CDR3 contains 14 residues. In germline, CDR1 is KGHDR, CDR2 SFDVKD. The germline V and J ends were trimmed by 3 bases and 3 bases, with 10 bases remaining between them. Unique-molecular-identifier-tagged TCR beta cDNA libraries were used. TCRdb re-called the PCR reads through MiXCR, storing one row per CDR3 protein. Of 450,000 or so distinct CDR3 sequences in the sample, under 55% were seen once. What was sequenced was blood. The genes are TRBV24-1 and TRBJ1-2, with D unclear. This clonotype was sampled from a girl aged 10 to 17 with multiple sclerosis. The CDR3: CATSDIVRDYGYTF. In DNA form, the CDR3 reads TGTGCCACCAGTGATATTGTCCGGGACTATGGCTACACCTTC.